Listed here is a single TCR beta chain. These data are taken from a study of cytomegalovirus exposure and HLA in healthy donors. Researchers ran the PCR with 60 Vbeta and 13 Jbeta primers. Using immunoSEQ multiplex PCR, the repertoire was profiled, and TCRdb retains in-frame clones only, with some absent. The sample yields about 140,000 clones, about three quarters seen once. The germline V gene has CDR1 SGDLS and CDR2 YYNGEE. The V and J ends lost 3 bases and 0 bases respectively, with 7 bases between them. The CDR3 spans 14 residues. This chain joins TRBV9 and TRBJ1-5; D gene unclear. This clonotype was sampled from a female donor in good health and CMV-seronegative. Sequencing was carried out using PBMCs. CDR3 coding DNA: TGTGCCAGCAGCGGAGTAAATAGCAATCAGCCCCAGCATTTT. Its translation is CASSGVNSNQPQHF.